This T cell receptor (beta chain) is drawn from a study of T cells in Graves' hyperthyroidism and ophthalmopathy. Overall study results and limits: Median prediction lead before ophthalmopathy onset was six to eight months with the model.

Calling Graves' hyperthyroidism stable meant ophthalmopathy did not progress within 18 months. RNA transcripts served as the template for amplifying TCR beta CDR3 regions. Carried out on the TCR CDR3, a first-round RT-PCR used the HTBI primer set. TCRdb called the multiplex PCR reads again in MiXCR, with one record for every CDR3 protein. The sample holds some 770,000 distinct CDR3 sequences; 16% are singletons and the top ten take around 7.7%. In the case of this clonotype: The target antigen is unknown.

Germline values: CDR1 DFQATT, CDR2 SNEGSKA (reference sequence). The junction had 12 bases not matched to a gene; V was cut back by 5 bases and J by 6 bases. The CDR3 totals 15 residues. The TCR sequence derives from a man younger than 30 with Graves' hyperthyroidism. Sequenced: blood. The gene calls are TRBV20-1 and TRBJ1-4; 7 bases agree with TRBD1. DNA for the CDR3: TGCAGTGCTCTGTCCCGGGACAGAGGCTATGAAAAACTGTTTTTT. Translated: CSALSRDRGYEKLFF.